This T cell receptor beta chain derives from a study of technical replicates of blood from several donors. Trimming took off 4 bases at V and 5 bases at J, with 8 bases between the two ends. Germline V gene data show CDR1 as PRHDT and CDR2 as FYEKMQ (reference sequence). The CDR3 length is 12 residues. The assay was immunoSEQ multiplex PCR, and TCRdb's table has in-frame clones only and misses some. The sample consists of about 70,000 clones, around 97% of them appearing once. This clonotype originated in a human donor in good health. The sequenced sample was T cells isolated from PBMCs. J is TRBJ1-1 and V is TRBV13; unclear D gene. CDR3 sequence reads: CASSYGWTEAFF. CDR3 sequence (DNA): TGTGCCAGCAGCTACGGGTGGACTGAAGCTTTCTTT.